The source of this TCR beta chain is a study of beta chain features in type 1 diabetes. Losses at the gene ends were 5 bases for V and 8 bases for J; bases not matched to a gene: 6. CDR1 SGHTA and CDR2 FQGTGA come from the germline V gene. This CDR3 is 13 amino acids long. General observations from the study: Type 1 diabetes patients showed fewer insertions and more deletions at VDJ junctions.

Expressed TCRB transcripts were sequenced after all isolated RNA was converted to cDNA. Clones were sequenced by immunoSEQ multiplex PCR, and TCRdb holds only the in-frame ones, with some missing. The profile shows around 400,000 clones, 10% to 15% of them singletons. To note about this clone: Its specificity is unknown.

The origin of this receptor is a man between 18 and 35 years old in good health. J is TRBJ2-1 and V is TRBV7-3; 7 positions match TRBD1. Specimen: naive CD4+ T cells from blood. The CDR3 is CASSLGTVHEQFF. The CDR3 DNA reads as TGTGCCAGCAGCCTCGGGACAGTCCATGAGCAGTTCTTC.